This is a list of T cell receptor beta chains from one sample in a study of graft-versus-host responses after intestinal transplantation. Measured with immunoSEQ multiplex PCR; TCRdb has only the in-frame clones, and not every one. The data contain tens of thousands of clones, about 94% of them seen just once; the ten biggest clones take up about 0.53%. No cognate antigen is known for these TCRs. The starting material was unstimulated CD8+ T cells sorted from spleen or lymph node cells, obtained before intestinal transplant. The receptors come from a human donor who received an intestinal transplant. Both conserved end residues are part of each CDR3. Fields, in order: V gene, D gene, clone size, J gene, CDR3 protein, CDR3 DNA. D genes are given only for firm matches. The listing skips clone size in some rows; elsewhere it reads once, few, many or a size class.

TRBV4-1	NA	NA	TRBJ2-7	CASSQPGSAYEQYF	TGCGCCAGCAGCCAACCTGGGTCCGCCTACGAGCAGTACTTC
TRBV7-8	TRBD1	NA	TRBJ1-1	CASSFRQGDTEAFF	TGTGCCAGCAGCTTTCGACAGGGGGACACTGAAGCTTTCTTT
TRBV6-5	NA	few	TRBJ2-7	CASSYSDGYEQYF	TGTGCCAGCAGTTACTCGGACGGCTACGAGCAGTACTTC
TRBV27	TRBD1	NA	TRBJ2-5	CASSSIGTGGETQYF	TGTGCCAGCAGTTCAATCGGGACAGGGGGAGAGACCCAGTACTTC
TRBV5-6	TRBD1	NA	TRBJ1-1	CASSFGTANTEAFF	TGTGCCAGCAGCTTTGGGACAGCGAACACTGAAGCTTTCTTT
TRBV5-1	NA	NA	TRBJ1-5	CASSPGGGSNQPQHF	TGCGCCAGCAGCCCGGGGGGCGGGAGCAATCAGCCCCAGCATTTT
TRBV6-1	NA	NA	TRBJ1-1	CASSSRGGEAFF	TGTGCCAGCAGTTCTAGGGGGGGTGAAGCTTTCTTT
TRBV12-5	NA	NA	TRBJ2-1	CASGLNEQFF	TGTGCTAGTGGTTTGAATGAGCAGTTCTTC
TRBV21-1	NA	NA	TRBJ2-5	CASSKNRAFVETQYF	TGTGCCAGCAGCAAAAACAGGGCCTTCGTGGAGACCCAGTACTTC
TRBV6-6	NA	NA	TRBJ2-2	CASSGDYGTGELFF	TGTGCCAGCTCGGGTGACTATGGGACCGGGGAGCTGTTTTTT
TRBV4-2	NA	NA	TRBJ2-1	CASSLSGISNEQFF	TGTGCCAGCAGCCTCAGTGGTATCAGCAATGAGCAGTTCTTC
TRBV29-1	NA	NA	TRBJ2-1	CSVEIRALEQFF	TGCAGCGTTGAAATTCGTGCCTTGGAGCAGTTCTTC
TRBV6-1	NA	NA	TRBJ2-1	CASSDDNEQFF	TGTGCCAGCAGTGACGACAATGAGCAGTTCTTC
TRBV11-2	NA	NA	TRBJ2-7	CASSLVGWGAEREQYF	TGTGCCAGCAGCTTAGTAGGGTGGGGGGCCGAGAGGGAGCAGTACTTC
TRBV5-4	NA	once	TRBJ2-1	CASSLGQYNEQFF	TGTGCCAGCAGCTTAGGACAGTACAATGAGCAGTTCTTC
TRBV7-6	NA	NA	TRBJ2-1	CASSLIESSYNEQFF	TGTGCCAGCAGCTTAATCGAGAGCTCCTACAATGAGCAGTTCTTC
TRBV7-2	NA	NA	TRBJ2-5	CASSLDPEETQYF	TGTGCCAGCAGCTTAGATCCGGAAGAGACCCAGTACTTC
TRBV27	NA	NA	TRBJ2-7	CASSLSITGEQYF	TGTGCCAGCAGTTTATCGATAACGGGTGAGCAGTACTTC
TRBV27	TRBD1	NA	TRBJ1-5	CASRTGGGYQPQHF	TGTGCCAGCAGGACAGGGGGAGGGTATCAGCCCCAGCATTTT
TRBV9	NA	NA	TRBJ2-1	CASTPGTPNNEQFF	TGTGCCAGCACCCCTGGGACACCGAACAATGAGCAGTTCTTC
TRBV2	NA	NA	TRBJ1-2	CASSLRKDNGYTF	TGTGCCAGCAGCCTCAGGAAGGATAATGGCTACACCTTC
TRBV27	NA	NA	TRBJ1-5	CASSLQGRNQPQHF	TGTGCCAGCAGTTTACAGGGGCGCAATCAGCCCCAGCATTTT
TRBV11-2	NA	NA	TRBJ2-3	CASSLAYLAESTDTQYF	TGTGCCAGCAGCTTAGCTTACCTAGCAGAAAGCACAGATACGCAGTATTTT
TRBV11-2	NA	NA	TRBJ2-7	CASSFGTRDIDSEQYF	TGTGCCAGCAGCTTCGGGACCCGGGACATCGATAGCGAGCAGTACTTC
TRBV21-1	NA	once	TRBJ1-6	CASSKEVLRILKEYSPLHF	TGTGCCAGCAGCAAAGAGGTCCTAAGGATCCTGAAGGAATATTCACCCCTCCACTTT
TRBV7-9	NA	few	TRBJ2-7	CASSLPADEQYF	TGTGCCAGCAGCTTACCGGCCGACGAGCAGTACTTC
TRBV15	TRBD1	NA	TRBJ2-1	CATSRVGAGTGGYNEQFF	TGTGCCACCAGCAGAGTAGGTGCCGGGACAGGGGGATACAATGAGCAGTTCTTC
TRBV7-9	NA	NA	TRBJ2-7	CASSLGGDYEQYF	TGTGCCAGCAGCTTAGGTGGGGACTACGAGCAGTACTTC
TRBV29-1	TRBD2	NA	TRBJ2-1	CSVLEREDEQFF	TGCAGCGTTTTAGAGCGGGAGGATGAGCAGTTCTTC
TRBV9	NA	NA	TRBJ1-5	CASSVAGYSNQPQHF	TGTGCCAGCAGCGTAGCGGGATATAGCAATCAGCCCCAGCATTTT
TRBV10-3	NA	NA	TRBJ1-2	CAISEDANYGYTF	TGTGCCATCAGTGAGGACGCTAACTATGGCTACACCTTC
TRBV27	TRBD1	NA	TRBJ2-7	CASSDPGTGKYEQYF	TGTGCCAGCAGCGACCCCGGGACAGGGAAATACGAGCAGTACTTC
TRBV5-4	NA	NA	TRBJ2-1	CASSFGSVNPYNEQFF	TGTGCCAGCAGCTTTGGGTCGGTCAATCCGTACAATGAGCAGTTCTTC
TRBV2	NA	NA	TRBJ2-5	CASSQGSSFETQYF	TGTGCCAGCAGCCAAGGGTCCAGTTTTGAGACCCAGTACTTC
TRBV4-1	NA	NA	TRBJ1-2	CASSQDWIYGYTF	TGCGCCAGCAGCCAAGATTGGATATATGGCTACACCTTC
TRBV5-5	NA	NA	TRBJ2-7	CASSLSLGDSYEQYF	TGTGCCAGCAGCTTGTCGTTGGGAGACTCCTACGAGCAGTACTTC
TRBV15	NA	NA	TRBJ1-1	CATTASSGTEAFF	TGTGCCACCACCGCGTCTAGTGGCACTGAAGCTTTCTTT
TRBV30	TRBD2	NA	TRBJ2-2	CAWNLGLAGAGELFF	TGTGCCTGGAACCTCGGACTAGCGGGAGCGGGGGAGCTGTTTTTT
TRBV5-1	TRBD2	once	TRBJ2-3	CASSFRPGLAEAPSSTDTQYF	TGCGCCAGCAGCTTCAGACCGGGACTAGCGGAGGCTCCGTCTAGCACAGATACGCAGTATTTT
TRBV7-9	NA	NA	TRBJ1-3	CASSLGRGKTGNTIYF	TGTGCCAGCAGCTTAGGCCGGGGAAAGACTGGAAACACCATATATTTT
TRBV7-7	NA	NA	TRBJ2-5	CASSPTQGGETQYF	TGTGCCAGCAGCCCCACACAGGGGGGGGAGACCCAGTACTTC
TRBV4-1	TRBD2	NA	TRBJ2-5	CASSPLSGLAAQYF	TGCGCCAGCAGCCCCCTGTCGGGACTAGCGGCCCAGTACTTC
TRBV6-5	NA	NA	TRBJ2-1	CASSYFWAKGLNEQFF	TGTGCCAGCAGTTACTTTTGGGCAAAAGGGCTCAATGAGCAGTTCTTC
TRBV2	NA	NA	TRBJ2-7	CASKPHEQYF	TGTGCCAGCAAGCCCCACGAGCAGTACTTC
TRBV28	TRBD2	NA	TRBJ2-1	CASSLSSGSVGNEQFF	TGTGCCAGCAGTTTATCCAGCGGGAGTGTTGGAAATGAGCAGTTCTTC
TRBV2	NA	NA	TRBJ2-4	CASSDPREGSKNIQYF	TGTGCCAGCAGTGATCCCAGGGAAGGGAGTAAAAACATTCAGTACTTC
TRBV6-1	NA	once	TRBJ1-5	CASSQDNQPQHF	TGTGCCAGCAGTCAGGACAATCAGCCCCAGCATTTT
TRBV27	TRBD1	NA	TRBJ1-5	CASSLDRGYSNQPQHF	TGTGCCAGCAGCCTAGACAGGGGATATAGCAATCAGCCCCAGCATTTT
TRBV19	NA	NA	TRBJ1-5	CASSITDYSNQPQHF	TGTGCCAGTAGTATCACGGATTATAGCAATCAGCCCCAGCATTTT
TRBV5-1	NA	NA	TRBJ2-1	CASSPGAGDEQFF	TGCGCCAGCAGCCCAGGGGCTGGGGATGAGCAGTTCTTC
TRBV9	TRBD2	NA	TRBJ2-3	CASSPPSGRRRDTQYF	TGTGCCAGCAGCCCCCCTAGCGGGAGACGCAGAGATACGCAGTATTTT
TRBV5-1	NA	NA	TRBJ2-7	CASSLFGFGSIRGGPQNFYEQYF	TGCGCCAGCAGCTTGTTTGGTTTTGGGAGCATTAGGGGGGGACCCCAGAATTTCTACGAGCAGTACTTC
TRBV28	TRBD1	NA	TRBJ1-1	CASSLYPGQGAEAEAFF	TGTGCCAGCAGTTTATATCCGGGACAGGGGGCTGAGGCTGAAGCTTTCTTT